These 11 T cell receptor beta chains share one sample of origin, sequenced in a study of blood T cell repertoires in COVID-19. Data came from immunoSEQ multiplex PCR; TCRdb stores just in-frame clones and leaves some out. The table shows 60,000 to 90,000 clones, with about 79% occurring only once. Sample: peripheral blood. The source of these receptors is a woman aged 50 to 60 with acute or convalescent COVID-19.

This clone was seen more than once but under ten times. The chain employs TRBV9 and TRBJ2-2, with TRBD2 matching 9 bases. Per the germline V gene, CDR1 is SGDLS and CDR2 is YYNGEE. V dropped 0 bases and J dropped 6; count of bases not matched to a gene: 9. This CDR3 spans 17 amino acids. CDR3 DNA: TGTGCCAGCAGCGTAGTCGGTAGCGGGAGTAACCCCGGGGAGCTGTTTTTT. Its translation: CASSVVGSGSNPGELFF.

The rearrangement uses TRBV7-9 and TRBJ1-1; D call uncertain. CDR3 length equals 10 residues. The germline V gene encodes CDR1 SEHNR and CDR2 FQNEAQ (reference sequence). V lost 3 bases and J lost 11, with 7 bases in between. CDR3 residues: CASSLTVAFF. CDR3 DNA sequence: TGTGCCAGCAGCTTGACTGTGGCTTTCTTT.

J is TRBJ2-1 and V is TRBV28, with TRBD2 matching over 8 bases. Germline values: CDR1 MDHEN, CDR2 SYDVKM. The CDR3 has 14 residues. V dropped 7 bases and J dropped 9; count of bases not matched to a gene: 11. Here the CDR3 DNA reads TGTGCCAGCAAAGGTGGTAGCGGGACTGGTGAGCAGTTCTTC. Translated, it gives CASKGGSGTGEQFF.

This rearrangement joins TRBV7-2 to TRBJ2-3; D ambiguous. The germline CDR1 and CDR2 sequences are SGHTA and FQGNSA. V lost 7 bases and J 2 bases, leaving 16 bases between the germline ends. The CDR3 is made up of 15 amino acids. This CDR3 reads CASTPFQLHTDTQYF. The CDR3 bases are TGTGCCAGCACCCCGTTTCAGTTACACACAGATACGCAGTATTTT.

This clone was detected only once. V gene TRBV9 combines with J gene TRBJ1-4; 7 bases fit TRBD1. With 0 bases clipped from V and 3 bases from J, the junction kept 2 bases outside the gene matches. The CDR3 sequence is 15 residues long. CDR1 is SGDLS, CDR2 YYNGEE, per germline. The DNA for the CDR3 is TGTGCCAGCAGCGTAGATACAGGGGCTAATGAAAAACTGTTTTTT. Amino acid sequence: CASSVDTGANEKLFF. Drawing the rest from reference TRBV9 and TRBJ1-4, the complete variable domain is DSGVTQTPKHLITATGQRVTLRCSPRSGDLSVYWYQQSLDQGLQFLIQYYNGEERAKGNILERFSAQQFPDLHSELNLSSLELGDSALYFCASSVDTGANEKLFFGSGTQLSVL.

V usage is TRBV2 and J usage is TRBJ2-7; 10 nucleotides agree with TRBD2. V lost 6 bases and J lost 0; bases outside the gene matches: 8. The CDR3 is 16 amino acids. Germline V CDR1 and CDR2: SNHLY, FYNNEI. CDR3 sequence (DNA): TGTGCCAGCAGCTACCCGACTAGCGGGTTCTCCTACGAGCAGTACTTC. Its protein product is CASSYPTSGFSYEQYF.

This sequence joins TRBV5-1 and TRBJ2-2; TRBD1 might be the D (5 bases). This CDR3 spans 16 amino acids. V dropped 0 bases and J dropped 0 bases, with 9 bases sitting between them. Germline lookup yields CDR1 SGHRS and CDR2 YFSETQ. Written as DNA, the CDR3 is TGCGCCAGCAGCTTGGTTGGGGCAACGAACACCGGGGAGCTGTTTTTT. As protein: CASSLVGATNTGELFF.

The chain carries TRBV18 and TRBJ1-4; 7 bases fit TRBD1. CDR1 and CDR2 (germline): KGHSH, LQKENI. The CDR3 is 15 residues long. V gave up 1 base and J gave up 7 bases; unmatched junction bases: 6. The CDR3 here is CASSPLGQGVEKLFF. As DNA, the CDR3 is TGTGCCAGCTCACCACTCGGGCAGGGGGTTGAAAAACTGTTTTTT. Looking up the rest from reference TRBV18 and TRBJ1-4 gives the full variable domain: NAGVMQNPRHLVRRRGQEARLRCSPMKGHSHVYWYRQLPEEGLKFMVYLQKENIIDESGMPKERFSAEFPKEGPSILRIQQVVRGDSAAYFCASSPLGQGVEKLFFGSGTQLSVL.

V usage is TRBV11-2 and J usage is TRBJ2-3; TRBD1 aligns across 8 bases. The CDR3 is 18 residues long. Per germline, CDR1 SGHAT and CDR2 FQNNGV. Trimming at V came to 0 bases and at J to 2 bases, leaving 10 bases not matched to a gene. The CDR3 protein is CASSLEGNRDRSTDTQYF. The CDR3 coding sequence is TGTGCCAGCAGCTTAGAAGGAAACCGGGACAGGTCCACAGATACGCAGTATTTT.

The rearrangement joins TRBV5-4 to TRBJ2-5; 7 nucleotides align to TRBD2. CDR3 length: 14 residues. Trimming took 4 bases from V and 1 from J; bases not matched to a gene: 4. Per germline, CDR1 SGHNT and CDR2 YYREEE (reference sequence). CDR3 DNA sequence: TGTGCCAGCAGCCGCGGACTAGGCCAAGAGACCCAGTACTTC. Translation gives CASSRGLGQETQYF.

This chain connects TRBV7-3 to TRBJ1-3; 7 nucleotides align to TRBD1. The CDR3 is 15 amino acids. V trimming: 1 base; J trimming: 2 bases; junction bases outside the gene matches: 2. Germline CDR1 SGHTA, CDR2 FQGTGA. The CDR3: CASSLRQGAGNTIYF. The CDR3 DNA reads TGTGCCAGCAGCTTAAGGCAGGGGGCTGGAAACACCATATATTTT.